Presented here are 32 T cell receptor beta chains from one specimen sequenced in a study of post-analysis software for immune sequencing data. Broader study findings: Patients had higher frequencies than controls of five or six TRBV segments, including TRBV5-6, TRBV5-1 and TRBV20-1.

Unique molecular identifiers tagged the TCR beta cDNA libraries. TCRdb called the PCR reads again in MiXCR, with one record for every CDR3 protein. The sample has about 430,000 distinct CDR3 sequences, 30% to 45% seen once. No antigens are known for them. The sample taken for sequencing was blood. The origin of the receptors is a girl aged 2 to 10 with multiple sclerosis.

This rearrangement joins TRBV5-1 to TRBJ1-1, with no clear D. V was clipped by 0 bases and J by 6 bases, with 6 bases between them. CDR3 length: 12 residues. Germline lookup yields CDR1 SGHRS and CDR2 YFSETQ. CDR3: CASSLDGSEAFF. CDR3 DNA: TGCGCCAGCAGCTTGGACGGGTCTGAAGCTTTCTTT.

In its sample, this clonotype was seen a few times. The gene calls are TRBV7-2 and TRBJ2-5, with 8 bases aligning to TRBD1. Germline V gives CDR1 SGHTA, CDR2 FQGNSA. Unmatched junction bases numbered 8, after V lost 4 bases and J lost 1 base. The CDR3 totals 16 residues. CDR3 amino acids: CASSSGQGLLQETQYF. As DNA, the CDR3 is TGTGCCAGCAGCTCTGGACAGGGCCTACTCCAAGAGACCCAGTACTTC.

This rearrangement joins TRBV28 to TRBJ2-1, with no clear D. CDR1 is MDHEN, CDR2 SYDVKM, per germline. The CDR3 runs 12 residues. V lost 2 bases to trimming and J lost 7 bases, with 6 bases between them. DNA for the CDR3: TGTGCCAGCAGTTTACGAGCGAATGAGCAGTTCTTC. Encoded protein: CASSLRANEQFF.

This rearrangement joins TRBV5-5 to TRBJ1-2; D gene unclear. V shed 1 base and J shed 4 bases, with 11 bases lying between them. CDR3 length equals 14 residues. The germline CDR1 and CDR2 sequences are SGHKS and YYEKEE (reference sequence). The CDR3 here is CASSLSQTIYGYTF. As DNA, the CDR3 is TGTGCCAGCAGCTTGTCGCAGACCATCTATGGCTACACCTTC.

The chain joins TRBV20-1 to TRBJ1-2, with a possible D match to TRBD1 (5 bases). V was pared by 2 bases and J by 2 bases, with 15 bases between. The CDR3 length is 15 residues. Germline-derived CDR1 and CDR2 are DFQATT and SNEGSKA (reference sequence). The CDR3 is CSARNWGKANYGYTF. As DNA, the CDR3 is TGCAGTGCTAGAAATTGGGGGAAAGCCAACTATGGCTACACCTTC.

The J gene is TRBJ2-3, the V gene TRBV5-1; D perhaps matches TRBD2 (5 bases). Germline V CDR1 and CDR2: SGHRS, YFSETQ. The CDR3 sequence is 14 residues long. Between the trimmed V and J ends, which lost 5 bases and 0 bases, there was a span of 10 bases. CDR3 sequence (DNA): TGCGCCAGCAGACAGCGGACTAGCACAGATACGCAGTATTTT. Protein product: CASRQRTSTDTQYF.

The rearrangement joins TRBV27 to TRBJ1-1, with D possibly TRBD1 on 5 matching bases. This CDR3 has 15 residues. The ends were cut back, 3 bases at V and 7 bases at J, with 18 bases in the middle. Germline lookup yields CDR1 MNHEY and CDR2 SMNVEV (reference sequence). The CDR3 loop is CASSFRSREGIEAFF. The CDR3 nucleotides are TGTGCCAGCAGTTTTCGGTCCAGGGAAGGGATTGAAGCTTTCTTT.

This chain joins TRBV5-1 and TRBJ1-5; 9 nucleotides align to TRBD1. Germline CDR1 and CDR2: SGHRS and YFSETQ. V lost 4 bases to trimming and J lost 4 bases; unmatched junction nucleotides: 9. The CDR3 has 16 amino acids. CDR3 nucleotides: TGCGCCAGCAGCCCGATGCCGGGACAGGGTAATCAGCCCCAGCATTTT. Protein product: CASSPMPGQGNQPQHF.

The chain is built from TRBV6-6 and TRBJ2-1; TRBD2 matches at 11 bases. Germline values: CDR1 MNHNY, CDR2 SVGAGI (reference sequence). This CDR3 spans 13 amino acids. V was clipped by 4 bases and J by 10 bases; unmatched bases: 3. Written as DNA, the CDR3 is TGTGCCAGCAGTTTCACTAGCGGGAGCGAGCAGTTCTTC. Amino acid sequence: CASSFTSGSEQFF.

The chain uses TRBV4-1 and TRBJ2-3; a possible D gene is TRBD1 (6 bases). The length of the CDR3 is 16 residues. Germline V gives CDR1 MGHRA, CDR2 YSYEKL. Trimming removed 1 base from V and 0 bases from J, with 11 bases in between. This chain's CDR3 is CASSQGPGASTDTQYF. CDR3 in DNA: TGCGCCAGCAGCCAAGGTCCAGGGGCTAGCACAGATACGCAGTATTTT.

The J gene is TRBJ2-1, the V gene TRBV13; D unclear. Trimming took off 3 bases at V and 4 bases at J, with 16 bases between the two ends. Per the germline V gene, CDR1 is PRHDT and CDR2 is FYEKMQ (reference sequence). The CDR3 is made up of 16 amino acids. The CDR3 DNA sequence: TGTGCCAGCAGCTTCACCGCTAGATCTAGGTACAATGAGCAGTTCTTC. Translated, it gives CASSFTARSRYNEQFF.

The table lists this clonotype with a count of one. The CDR3 protein is CASSQTTGSSYNEQFF. The CDR3 DNA follows: TGCGCCAGCAGCCAGACGACAGGGTCCTCCTACAATGAGCAGTTCTTC. J is TRBJ2-1 and V is TRBV4-1, with 7 bases lining up with TRBD1. CDR3 length: 16 amino acids. Germline trimming cut 3 bases from V and 0 bases from J; bases unmatched to any gene: 5. CDR1 is MGHRA, CDR2 YSYEKL, per germline.

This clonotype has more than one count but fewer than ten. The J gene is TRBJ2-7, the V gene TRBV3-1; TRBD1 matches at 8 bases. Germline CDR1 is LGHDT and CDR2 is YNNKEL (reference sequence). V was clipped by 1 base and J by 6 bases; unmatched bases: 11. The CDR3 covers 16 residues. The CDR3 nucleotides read TGTGCCAGCAGCCAAGTGGCCGGACAGGGCGTCTCCGAGCAGTACTTC. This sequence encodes CASSQVAGQGVSEQYF.

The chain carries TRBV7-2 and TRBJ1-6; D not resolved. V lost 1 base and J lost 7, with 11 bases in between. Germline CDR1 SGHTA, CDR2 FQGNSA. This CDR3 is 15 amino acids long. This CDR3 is CASSLVAGLNSPLHF. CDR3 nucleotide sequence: TGTGCCAGCAGCTTAGTGGCAGGTTTGAATTCACCCCTCCACTTT. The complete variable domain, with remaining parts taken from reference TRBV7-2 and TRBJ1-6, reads GAGVSQSPSNKVTEKGKDVELRCDPISGHTALYWYRQSLGQGLEFLIYFQGNSAPDKSGLPSDRFSAERTGGSVSTLTIQRTQQEDSAVYLCASSLVAGLNSPLHFGNGTRLTVT.

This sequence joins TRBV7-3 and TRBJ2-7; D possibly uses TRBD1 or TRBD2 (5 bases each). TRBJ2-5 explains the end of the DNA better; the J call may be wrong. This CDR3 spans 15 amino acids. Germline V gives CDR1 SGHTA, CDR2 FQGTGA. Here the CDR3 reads CASSLEGARVETQYF. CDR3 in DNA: TGTGCCAGCAGCTTAGAAGGGGCGCGGGTAGAGACCCAGTACTTC.

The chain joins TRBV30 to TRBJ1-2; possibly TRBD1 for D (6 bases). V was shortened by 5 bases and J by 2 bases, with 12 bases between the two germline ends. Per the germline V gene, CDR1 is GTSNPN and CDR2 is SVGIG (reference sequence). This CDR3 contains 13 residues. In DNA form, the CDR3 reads TGTGCCTGGGGTACAGGGAGGAACTATGGCTACACCTTC. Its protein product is CAWGTGRNYGYTF.

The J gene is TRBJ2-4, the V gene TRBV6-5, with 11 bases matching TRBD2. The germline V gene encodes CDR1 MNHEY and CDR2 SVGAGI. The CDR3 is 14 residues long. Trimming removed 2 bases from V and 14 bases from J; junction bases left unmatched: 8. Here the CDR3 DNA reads TGTGCCAGCAGTTACGATGAGGCTAGCGGGAGGAAGTACTTC. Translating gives CASSYDEASGRKYF.

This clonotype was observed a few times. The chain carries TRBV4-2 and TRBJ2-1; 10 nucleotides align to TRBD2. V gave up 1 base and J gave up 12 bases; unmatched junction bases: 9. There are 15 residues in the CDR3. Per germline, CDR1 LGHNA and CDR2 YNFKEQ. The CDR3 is CASSQGGSSGRRQFF. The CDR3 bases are TGTGCCAGCAGCCAAGGGGGTAGTAGCGGGAGGCGGCAGTTCTTC.

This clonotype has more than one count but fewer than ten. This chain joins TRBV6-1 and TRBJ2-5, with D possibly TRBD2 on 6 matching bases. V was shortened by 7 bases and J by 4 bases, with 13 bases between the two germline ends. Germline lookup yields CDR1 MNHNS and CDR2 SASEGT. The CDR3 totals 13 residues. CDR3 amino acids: CASILRGRETQYF. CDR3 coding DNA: TGTGCCAGCATACTTCGGGGGAGAGAGACCCAGTACTTC.

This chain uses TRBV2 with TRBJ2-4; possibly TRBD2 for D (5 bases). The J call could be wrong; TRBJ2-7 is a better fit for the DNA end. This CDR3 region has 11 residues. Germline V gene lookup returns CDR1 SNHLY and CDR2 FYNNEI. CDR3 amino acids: CATDEGGEQYF. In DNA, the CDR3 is TGTGCCACAGATGAGGGCGGCGAGCAGTACTTC.

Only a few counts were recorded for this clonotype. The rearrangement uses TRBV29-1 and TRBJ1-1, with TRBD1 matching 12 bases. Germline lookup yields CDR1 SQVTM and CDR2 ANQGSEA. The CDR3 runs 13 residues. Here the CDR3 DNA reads TGCGGTGGATCCGGGACAGGGGGCTCTGAAGCTTTCTTT. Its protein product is CGGSGTGGSEAFF.

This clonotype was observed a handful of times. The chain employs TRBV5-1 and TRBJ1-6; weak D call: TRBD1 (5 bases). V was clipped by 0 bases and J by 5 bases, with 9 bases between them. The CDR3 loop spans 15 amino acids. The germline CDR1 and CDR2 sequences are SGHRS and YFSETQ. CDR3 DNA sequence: TGCGCCAGCAGCTTGGGACAGAGAGATAATTCACCCCTCCACTTT. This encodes CASSLGQRDNSPLHF.

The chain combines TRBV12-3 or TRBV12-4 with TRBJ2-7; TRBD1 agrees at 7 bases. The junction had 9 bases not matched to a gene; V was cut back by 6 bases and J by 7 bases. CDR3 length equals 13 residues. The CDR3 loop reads CASRLQGSGEQYF. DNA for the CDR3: TGTGCCAGCAGGCTACAGGGGTCGGGAGAGCAGTACTTC.

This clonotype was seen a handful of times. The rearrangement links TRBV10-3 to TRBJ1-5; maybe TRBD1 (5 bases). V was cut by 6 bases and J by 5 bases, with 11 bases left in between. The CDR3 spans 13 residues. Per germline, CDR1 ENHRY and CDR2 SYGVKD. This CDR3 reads CAIRRQWDQPQHF. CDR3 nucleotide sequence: TGTGCCATCAGGCGACAGTGGGATCAGCCCCAGCATTTT.

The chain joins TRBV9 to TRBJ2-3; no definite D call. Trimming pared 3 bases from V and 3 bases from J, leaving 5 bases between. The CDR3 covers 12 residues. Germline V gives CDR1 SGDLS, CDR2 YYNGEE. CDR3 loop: CASSGGTDTQYF. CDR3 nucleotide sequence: TGTGCCAGCAGCGGAGGTACAGATACGCAGTATTTT.

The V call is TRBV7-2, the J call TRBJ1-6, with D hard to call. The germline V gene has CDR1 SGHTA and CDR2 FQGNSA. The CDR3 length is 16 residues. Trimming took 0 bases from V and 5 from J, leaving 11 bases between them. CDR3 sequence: CASSLAAAGNNSPLHF. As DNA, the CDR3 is TGTGCCAGCAGCTTAGCGGCGGCAGGAAATAATTCACCCCTCCACTTT. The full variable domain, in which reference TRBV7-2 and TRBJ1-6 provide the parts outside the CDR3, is GAGVSQSPSNKVTEKGKDVELRCDPISGHTALYWYRQSLGQGLEFLIYFQGNSAPDKSGLPSDRFSAERTGGSVSTLTIQRTQQEDSAVYLCASSLAAAGNNSPLHFGNGTRLTVT.

The CDR3 is CASRYVGDTQYF. The CDR3 bases are TGTGCCAGCAGATATGTCGGAGATACGCAGTATTTT. This chain joins TRBV7-8 and TRBJ2-3; D is ambiguous. This CDR3 is 12 amino acids long. Germline CDR1 is SGHVS and CDR2 is FQNEAQ. The V end lost 6 bases, the J end lost 5 bases, and 9 bases lay between the germline ends. The whole variable domain, filled in from reference TRBV7-8 and TRBJ2-3, reads GAGVSQSPRYKVAKRGQDVALRCDPISGHVSLFWYQQALGQGPEFLTYFQNEAQLDKSGLPSDRFFAERPEGSVSTLKIQRTQQEDSAVYLCASRYVGDTQYFGPGTRLTVL.

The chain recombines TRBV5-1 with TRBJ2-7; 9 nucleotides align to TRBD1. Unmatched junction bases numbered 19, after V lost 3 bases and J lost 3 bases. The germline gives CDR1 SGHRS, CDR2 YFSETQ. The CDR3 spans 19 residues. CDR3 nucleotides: TGCGCCAGCAGCTCCCTTAGGACAGGGGATAGGTCAAGAGGCTACGAGCAGTACTTC. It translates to CASSSLRTGDRSRGYEQYF.

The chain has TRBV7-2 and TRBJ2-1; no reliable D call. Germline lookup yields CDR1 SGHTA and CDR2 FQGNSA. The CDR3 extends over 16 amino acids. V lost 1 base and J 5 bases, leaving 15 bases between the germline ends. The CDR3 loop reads CASSLEGWVANNEQFF. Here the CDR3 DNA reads TGTGCCAGCAGCTTAGAAGGTTGGGTTGCGAACAATGAGCAGTTCTTC. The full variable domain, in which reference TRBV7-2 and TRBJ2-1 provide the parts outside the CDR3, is GAGVSQSPSNKVTEKGKDVELRCDPISGHTALYWYRQSLGQGLEFLIYFQGNSAPDKSGLPSDRFSAERTGGSVSTLTIQRTQQEDSAVYLCASSLEGWVANNEQFFGPGTRLTVL.

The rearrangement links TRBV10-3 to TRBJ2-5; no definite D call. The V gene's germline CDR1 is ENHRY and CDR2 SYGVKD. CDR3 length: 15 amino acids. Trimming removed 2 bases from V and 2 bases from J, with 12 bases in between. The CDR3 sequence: CAISEPSLLQETQYF. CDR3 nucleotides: TGTGCCATCAGTGAGCCCTCGTTACTACAAGAGACCCAGTACTTC.

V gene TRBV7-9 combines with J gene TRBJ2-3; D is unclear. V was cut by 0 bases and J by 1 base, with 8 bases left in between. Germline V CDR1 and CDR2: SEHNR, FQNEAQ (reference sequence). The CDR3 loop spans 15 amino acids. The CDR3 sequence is CASSLASVGTDTQYF. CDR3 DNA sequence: TGTGCCAGCAGCTTAGCGTCGGTGGGCACAGATACGCAGTATTTT.

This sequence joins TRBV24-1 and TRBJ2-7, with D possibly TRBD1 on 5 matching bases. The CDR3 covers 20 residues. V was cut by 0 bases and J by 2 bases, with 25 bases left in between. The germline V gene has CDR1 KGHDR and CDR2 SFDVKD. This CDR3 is CATSDLHFSPGETGPYEQYF. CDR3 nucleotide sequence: TGTGCCACCAGTGATTTGCATTTTAGCCCAGGAGAAACAGGACCCTACGAGCAGTACTTC.